What follows are 5 T cell receptor beta chains derived from one specimen sequenced in a study of blood T cell repertoires in COVID-19. The table came from immunoSEQ multiplex PCR; TCRdb's copy has only in-frame clones and leaves some out. The sample has 130,000 or so clones, about 85% seen once; the top ten hold 3% to 4%. Specimen: peripheral blood. The source is a man aged 55 to 70 with acute or convalescent COVID-19.

In its sample, this clone was seen once. V gene TRBV29-1 combines with J gene TRBJ2-7; D is ambiguous. V was shortened by 2 bases and J by 2 bases, with 13 bases between the two germline ends. This CDR3 has 14 amino acids. Germline V gives CDR1 SQVTM, CDR2 ANQGSEA. The CDR3 region has the DNA TGCAGCGTTGAAATCACAGACCATGCCTACGAGCAGTACTTC. This gives the protein CSVEITDHAYEQYF.

The chain joins TRBV29-1 to TRBJ2-7; 8 nucleotides line up with TRBD1. The CDR3 loop spans 13 amino acids. Per the germline V gene, CDR1 is SQVTM and CDR2 is ANQGSEA. Trimming cost V 3 bases and J 3 bases; bases outside gene matches: 4. This chain's CDR3 is CSVDDRGSYEQYF. The CDR3 DNA is TGCAGCGTTGACGACAGGGGTAGCTACGAGCAGTACTTC.

This clone was observed a handful of times. The genes are TRBV27 and TRBJ1-5, with D maybe TRBD1 (5 bases). Trimming removed 5 bases at V and 1 base at J, with 15 bases between. The CDR3 is 16 residues long. Germline loops: CDR1 MNHEY, CDR2 SMNVEV (reference sequence). CDR3 in amino acids: CASSLYSGGSNQPQHF. Here the CDR3 DNA reads TGTGCCAGCAGTCTATACTCGGGGGGGAGCAATCAGCCCCAGCATTTT.

The CDR3 sequence: CARPSFGIYFYEQYF. In DNA, the CDR3 is TGCGCCAGACCGTCTTTCGGGATTTACTTCTACGAGCAGTACTTC. The chain couples TRBV5-1 to TRBJ2-7, with D perhaps TRBD2 (5 bases). Trimming took off 8 bases at V and 3 bases at J, with 21 bases between the two ends. This CDR3 has 15 amino acids. Per germline, CDR1 SGHRS and CDR2 YFSETQ.

The CDR3 DNA is TGTGCCTCCTCAACAGGGTCTAACTATGGCTACACCTTC. It yields the protein CASSTGSNYGYTF. The V and J genes are TRBV30 and TRBJ1-2; maybe TRBD1 (6 bases). CDR1 GTSNPN and CDR2 SVGIG come from the germline V gene (reference sequence). The V and J ends lost 7 bases and 0 bases respectively, with 12 bases between them. This CDR3 has 13 amino acids.